Sequencing of this TCR beta chain was carried out in a study of regulatory T cells in long-lasting Graves disease. About the study: By definition, persistent Graves' disease involved antithyroid drugs for over 5 years alongside positive TSH receptor antibodies.

J lost 5 bases, V lost 1 base, and 14 bases had no gene match. CDR3 length: 16 residues. The V gene's germline CDR1 is DFQATT and CDR2 SNEGSKA (reference sequence). In building TCR beta libraries, iRepertoire HTBI primers were used together with Arm-PCR of CDR3 regions. Each CDR3 protein is one row after TCRdb ran MiXCR on the multiplex PCR reads. Among around 450,000 distinct CDR3 sequences, about 22% were seen once, and the ten largest hold 7.1%. General study findings and limits: Rather than thyroid tissue, only peripheral blood underwent study. There were preferences for TRBV28, TRBJ1-2 and TRBJ2-5 in persistent disease.

About this clonotype: Antigen specificity is unknown.

Time point described: persistent/refractory GD, antithyroid drugs over 5 years with positive TRAb. Generation of the TCR library employed RNA extracted from PBMCs. This sequence joins TRBV20-1 and TRBJ2-7, with TRBD2 identical over 7 bases. This sequence was found in a female donor with Graves disease. Sequences were derived from peripheral blood mononuclear cells (PBMCs), sampled when the disease was refractory, from a patient treated with antithyroid drugs. The CDR3 loop reads CSARASSGGGLNEQYF. The CDR3 DNA reads as TGCAGTGCTAGAGCGTCTAGCGGAGGAGGCTTGAACGAGCAGTACTTC.